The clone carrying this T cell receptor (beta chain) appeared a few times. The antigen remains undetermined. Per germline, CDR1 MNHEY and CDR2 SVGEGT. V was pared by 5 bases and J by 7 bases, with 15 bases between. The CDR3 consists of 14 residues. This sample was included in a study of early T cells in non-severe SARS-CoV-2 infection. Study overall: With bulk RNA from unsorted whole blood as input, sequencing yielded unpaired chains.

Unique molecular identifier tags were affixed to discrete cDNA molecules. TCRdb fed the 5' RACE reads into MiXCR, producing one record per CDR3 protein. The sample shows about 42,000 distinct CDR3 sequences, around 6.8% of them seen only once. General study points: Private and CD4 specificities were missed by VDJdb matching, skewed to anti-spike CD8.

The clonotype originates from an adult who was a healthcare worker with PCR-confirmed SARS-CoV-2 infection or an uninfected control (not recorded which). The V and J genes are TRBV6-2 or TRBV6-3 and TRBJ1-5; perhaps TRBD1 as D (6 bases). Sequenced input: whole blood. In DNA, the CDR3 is TGTGCCAGCAGTGGACAGCCTCGAGGACAGCCCCAGCATTTT. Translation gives CASSGQPRGQPQHF.